The next 30 T cell receptor beta chains were all read from a single sample in a study of cytomegalovirus exposure and HLA in healthy donors. Primers included in the PCR were 60 Vbeta and 13 Jbeta primers. This table comes from immunoSEQ multiplex PCR, and its TCRdb copy is limited to in-frame clones, with some not included. The sample consists of approximately 170,000 clones, roughly four fifths of them appearing once. Input material: PBMCs. These TCRs come from a man aged 35-49 years in good health and CMV-seronegative.

The DNA of the CDR3 is TGTGCCAGCTCACCACAAAGGGACAGGGGGAACACTGAAGCTTTCTTT. It is translated as CASSPQRDRGNTEAFF. This chain joins TRBV18 and TRBJ1-1, with TRBD1 matching 10 bases. The CDR3 has 16 residues. Trimming took 1 base from V and 1 from J; bases not matched to a gene: 3. Germline V gene data show CDR1 as KGHSH and CDR2 as LQKENI.

J is TRBJ2-3 and V is TRBV19; D not resolved. Germline CDR1 is LNHDA and CDR2 is SQIVND (reference sequence). This CDR3 comprises 15 residues. Trimming cost V 7 bases and J 0 bases, with 14 bases left between them. CDR3 residues: CASTPRSSSTDTQYF. CDR3 in DNA: TGTGCCAGTACCCCAAGGAGTAGCAGCACAGATACGCAGTATTTT.

The CDR3 nucleotides are TGCGCCAGCAGCTTGAGGACAGGGAGGGATGAAAAACTGTTTTTT. Residues: CASSLRTGRDEKLFF. The chain has TRBV5-1 and TRBJ1-4; TRBD1 agrees at 8 bases. Germline V gene lookup returns CDR1 SGHRS and CDR2 YFSETQ. This CDR3 contains 15 residues. The V segment lost 1 base and the J segment 6 bases; nucleotides outside the gene matches: 5.

This chain links TRBV19 with TRBJ1-2; no definite D call. Looked up from germline, CDR1 is LNHDA and CDR2 is SQIVND (reference sequence). This CDR3 spans 14 amino acids. Trimming removed 3 bases from V and 4 bases from J, with 12 bases in between. CDR3 nucleotide sequence: TGTGCCAGTAGTATGGGGAGGCAGTTCTATGGCTACACCTTC. Translating gives CASSMGRQFYGYTF. The complete variable domain, with remaining parts taken from reference TRBV19 and TRBJ1-2, reads DGGITQSPKYLFRKEGQNVTLSCEQNLNHDAMYWYRQDPGQGLRLIYYSQIVNDFQKGDIAEGYSVSREKKESFPLTVTSAQKNPTAFYLCASSMGRQFYGYTFGSGTRLTVV.

The gene calls are TRBV19 and TRBJ1-1; 11 bases agree with TRBD1. The V gene's germline CDR1 is LNHDA and CDR2 SQIVND (reference sequence). The CDR3 sequence is 15 residues long. The CDR3 DNA is TGTGCTACTAGGGGGCGGGACAGGGGGTCCACTGAAGCTTTCTTT. Translated, it gives CATRGRDRGSTEAFF.

This clone was observed a single time. The chain is built from TRBV6-5 and TRBJ1-4; a possible D gene is TRBD1 (6 bases). The germline CDR1 and CDR2 sequences are MNHEY and SVGAGI. V dropped 6 bases and J dropped 4 bases, with 12 bases sitting between them. The CDR3 extends over 14 amino acids. CDR3 sequence reads: CASSPRDINEKLFF. In DNA, the CDR3 is TGTGCCAGCAGCCCCCGGGACATTAATGAAAAACTGTTTTTT.

The rearrangement uses TRBV6-5 and TRBJ2-5, with D perhaps TRBD2 (6 bases). V shed 2 bases and J shed 4 bases, with 11 bases lying between them. The length of the CDR3 is 14 residues. CDR1 and CDR2 (germline): MNHEY, SVGAGI. The CDR3 sequence: CASSYGSGRETQYF. CDR3 bases: TGTGCCAGCAGTTACGGTAGCGGACGAGAGACCCAGTACTTC.

This clone was counted a single time. The V gene is TRBV6-1, the J gene TRBJ2-5; 8 bases map to TRBD1. CDR1 and CDR2 (germline): MNHNS, SASEGT. The ends lost 4 bases at V and 4 bases at J; junction bases unmatched: 5. This CDR3 comprises 14 residues. The CDR3 nucleotides read TGTGCCAGCAGTGTTATAACAGGGGGAGAGACCCAGTACTTC. Protein sequence: CASSVITGGETQYF.

Of note for this clone: At one boundary the junction diverges from the germline segment, which might be a read error. The chain uses TRBV29-1 and TRBJ2-4; a weak D match, TRBD2 (5 bases). The CDR3 spans 14 residues. Per the germline V gene, CDR1 is SQVTM and CDR2 is ANQGSEA. The CDR3 is CSALLVRAKNSQYF. Here the CDR3 DNA reads TGCAGCGCCCTACTAGTGCGAGCCAAAAACAGTCAGTACTTC.

The chain couples TRBV2 to TRBJ2-7, with 8 bases that match TRBD1. Germline-derived CDR1 and CDR2 are SNHLY and FYNNEI. The CDR3 runs 14 residues. The V gene end was trimmed by 4 bases and the J gene end by 3 bases; junction bases not matched to a gene: 5. CDR3 bases: TGTGCCAGCAGTGTGGGGACAGGAGACTACGAGCAGTACTTC. Amino acids: CASSVGTGDYEQYF.

In its sample, this clone was seen once. The genes are TRBV5-1 and TRBJ2-7; TRBD2 agrees at 7 bases. The CDR3 has 15 amino acids. Per germline, CDR1 SGHRS and CDR2 YFSETQ. V shed 4 bases and J 4 bases; nucleotides not matched to a gene: 11. The DNA of the CDR3 is TGCGCCAGCAGCACATCCTCGCGGGGGTATTACGAGCAGTACTTC. This codes for CASSTSSRGYYEQYF. The full variable domain, completed using reference TRBV5-1 and TRBJ2-7, is KAGVTQTPRYLIKTRGQQVTLSCSPISGHRSVSWYQQTPGQGLQFLFEYFSETQRNKGNFPGRFSGRQFSNSRSEMNVSTLELGDSALYLCASSTSSRGYYEQYFGPGTRLTVT.

The chain links TRBV2 to TRBJ1-1; maybe TRBD1 (6 bases). The CDR3 has 14 amino acids. V was shortened by 6 bases and J by 7 bases, with 18 bases between the two germline ends. Looked up from germline, CDR1 is SNHLY and CDR2 is FYNNEI. This CDR3 is CASRETGGGGEAFF. CDR3 nucleotide sequence: TGTGCCAGCAGGGAGACAGGAGGGGGGGGTGAAGCTTTCTTT.

This clone was recorded once. The chain uses TRBV28 and TRBJ2-2, with 12 bases lining up with TRBD2. V trimming: 1 base; J trimming: 5 bases; junction bases outside the gene matches: 8. The CDR3 contains 18 residues. Germline values: CDR1 MDHEN, CDR2 SYDVKM. CDR3 nucleotides: TGTGCCAGCAGTTTATTCCCTAGCGGGAGGGCCTGGACCGGGGAGCTGTTTTTT. This codes for CASSLFPSGRAWTGELFF.

The chain combines TRBV9 with TRBJ1-4, with a possible D match to TRBD1 (6 bases). CDR1 and CDR2 from the germline V gene are SGDLS and YYNGEE. The length of the CDR3 is 17 residues. Trimming left V 2 bases short and J 0 bases short, with 14 bases between. The CDR3 DNA follows: TGTGCCAGCAGCGTGTCCGGGACACCGGCAACTAATGAAAAACTGTTTTTT. The encoded protein is CASSVSGTPATNEKLFF.

V and J are TRBV11-3 and TRBJ2-1, with D unclear. V was clipped by 4 bases and J by 2 bases, with 6 bases between them. Germline V gene data show CDR1 as SGHNT and CDR2 as YENEEA. CDR3 length equals 13 residues. CDR3 sequence reads: CASSSETYNEQFF. For the CDR3, the DNA is TGTGCCAGCAGCTCCGAGACCTACAATGAGCAGTTCTTC.

The rearrangement joins TRBV5-1 to TRBJ1-1, with a weak D call TRBD1 (5 bases). Trimming took 1 base from V and 10 from J, leaving 11 bases between them. The germline V gene encodes CDR1 SGHRS and CDR2 YFSETQ. CDR3 size: 12 residues. The CDR3 loop is CASSLPGWAAFF. The DNA for the CDR3 is TGCGCCAGCAGCTTGCCAGGGTGGGCAGCTTTCTTT.

The sample holds a few counts of this clone. The chain joins TRBV27 to TRBJ2-7; possible D gene TRBD1, 6 bases. The V end was cut by 4 bases, the J end by 0 bases, with 10 bases between. This CDR3 has 14 amino acids. Germline loops: CDR1 MNHEY, CDR2 SMNVEV (reference sequence). The CDR3 reads CASSSTGTSYEQYF. CDR3 DNA: TGTGCCAGCAGTTCAACAGGGACCTCCTACGAGCAGTACTTC.

The sample holds many counts of this clone. The chain links TRBV6-1 to TRBJ2-7; 13 nucleotides agree with TRBD2. Germline V gene data show CDR1 as MNHNS and CDR2 as SASEGT. The V and J ends lost 1 base and 4 bases, in that order; junction bases with no gene match: 1. CDR3 length: 15 residues. The CDR3 spells CASSEGTSGSYEQYF. The CDR3 region has the DNA TGTGCCAGCAGTGAAGGGACTAGCGGGAGTTACGAGCAGTACTTC.

V usage is TRBV27 and J usage is TRBJ2-1, with TRBD2 as a possible D gene (5 bases). Germline CDR1 reads MNHEY; CDR2 reads SMNVEV (reference sequence). Trimming cost V 1 base and J 5 bases, with 15 bases left between them. The CDR3 runs to 16 residues. As DNA, the CDR3 is TGTGCCAGCAGTTTATGGGATCCGTCCGGGGACAATGAGCAGTTCTTC. It yields the protein CASSLWDPSGDNEQFF.

The genes are TRBV27 and TRBJ2-2; 9 bases align to TRBD2. With 8 bases clipped from V and 4 bases from J, the junction kept 8 bases outside the gene matches. Germline CDR1 is MNHEY and CDR2 is SMNVEV (reference sequence). The CDR3 loop spans 15 amino acids. CDR3 loop: CASSGTSRFTGELFF. The CDR3 coding sequence is TGTGCCAGCTCCGGGACTAGCCGCTTCACCGGGGAGCTGTTTTTT.

The CDR3 sequence: CASSYPEYTEAFF. The CDR3 DNA reads TGTGCCAGCAGTTACCCAGAATACACTGAAGCTTTCTTT. V gene TRBV6-6 combines with J gene TRBJ1-1; D ambiguous. Germline loops: CDR1 MNHNY, CDR2 SVGAGI (reference sequence). The CDR3 contains 13 residues. Trimming took off 2 bases at V and 3 bases at J, with 7 bases between the two ends.

This clone was picked up a small number of times. J is TRBJ1-4 and V is TRBV9, with TRBD1 matching over 7 bases. Germline trimming cut 4 bases from V and 5 bases from J; bases unmatched to any gene: 8. The CDR3 covers 15 residues. The germline CDR1 and CDR2 sequences are SGDLS and YYNGEE. The CDR3 here is CASSLGTAKNEKLFF. CDR3 DNA: TGTGCCAGCAGCCTCGGGACAGCCAAGAATGAAAAACTGTTTTTT. The full variable domain, completed using reference TRBV9 and TRBJ1-4, is DSGVTQTPKHLITATGQRVTLRCSPRSGDLSVYWYQQSLDQGLQFLIQYYNGEERAKGNILERFSAQQFPDLHSELNLSSLELGDSALYFCASSLGTAKNEKLFFGSGTQLSVL.

This clone was counted a few times. In DNA, the CDR3 is TGTGCCAGCAGTTTATTCAGGGGCTCTGGGGCCAACGTCCTGACTTTC. Translating it yields CASSLFRGSGANVLTF. This chain joins TRBV28 and TRBJ2-6; D is perhaps TRBD1 (6 bases). Per germline, CDR1 MDHEN and CDR2 SYDVKM. V was pared by 1 base and J by 0 bases, with 7 bases between. This CDR3 spans 16 amino acids. Supplemented by reference TRBV28 and TRBJ2-6, the full variable domain reads DVKVTQSSRYLVKRTGEKVFLECVQDMDHENMFWYRQDPGLGLRLIYFSYDVKMKEKGDIPEGYSVSREKKERFSLILESASTNQTSMYLCASSLFRGSGANVLTFGAGSRLTVL.

The gene calls are TRBV30 and TRBJ2-1; TRBD2 matches at 10 bases. The CDR3 has 14 residues. Per germline, CDR1 GTSNPN and CDR2 SVGIG (reference sequence). J lost 9 bases, V lost 3 bases, and 8 bases had no gene match. CDR3 sequence: CAWRLAGAGGEQFF. The DNA of the CDR3 is TGTGCCTGGAGGCTAGCGGGGGCGGGCGGTGAGCAGTTCTTC.

The V and J genes are TRBV19 and TRBJ2-2, with D possibly being TRBD1 (6 bases). Deletions cut 4 bases from V and 5 bases from J, with 14 bases between. The CDR3 has 15 amino acids. Germline CDR1 is LNHDA and CDR2 is SQIVND (reference sequence). This chain's CDR3 is CASSTQGRGTGELFF. As DNA, the CDR3 is TGTGCCAGTAGTACCCAGGGGAGAGGAACCGGGGAGCTGTTTTTT.

The CDR3 reads CASSGGAPGETQYF. For the CDR3, the DNA is TGTGCCAGCAGTGGGGGAGCCCCTGGGGAGACCCAGTACTTC. The chain employs TRBV2 and TRBJ2-5; a possible D gene is TRBD2 (5 bases). V lost 4 bases, J lost 5 bases, and 14 bases lay in between. CDR3 length equals 14 residues. Per germline, CDR1 SNHLY and CDR2 FYNNEI. Variable domain in full (rest from reference TRBV2 and TRBJ2-5): EPEVTQTPSHQVTQMGQEVILRCVPISNHLYFYWYRQILGQKVEFLVSFYNNEISEKSEIFDDQFSVERPDGSNFTLKIRSTKLEDSAMYFCASSGGAPGETQYFGPGTRLLVL.

Comment on this clone: A junction end diverges from the germline sequence, so it may reflect a read error. The chain recombines TRBV7-9 with TRBJ2-1; D possibly corresponds to TRBD2 (5 bases). The CDR3 totals 11 residues. Per germline, CDR1 SEHNR and CDR2 FQNEAQ (reference sequence). The CDR3 nucleotides are TGTTCCAGCGGCCAGTATGATGAGCAGTTCTTC. Protein: CSSGQYDEQFF.

The chain combines TRBV6-5 with TRBJ2-1; no definite D call. Trimming took off 5 bases at V and 0 bases at J, with 8 bases between the two ends. In germline, CDR1 is MNHEY, CDR2 SVGAGI. The CDR3 is made up of 14 amino acids. For the CDR3, the DNA is TGTGCCAGCAGTGCCGGTAACTCCTACAATGAGCAGTTCTTC. Translated: CASSAGNSYNEQFF.

The V and J genes are TRBV11-2 and TRBJ2-4, with 9 bases identical to TRBD1. With V trimmed by 0 bases and J by 1 base, 7 bases remained unmatched. Germline loops: CDR1 SGHAT, CDR2 FQNNGV. The length of the CDR3 is 18 residues. The CDR3 region is CASSLDLIGTGAKNIQYF. The CDR3 bases are TGTGCCAGCAGCTTAGATTTGATCGGGACAGGGGCCAAAAACATTCAGTACTTC.

This clone was seen more than once but under ten times. The chain carries TRBV9 and TRBJ2-2; TRBD2 matches 13 bases. V was clipped by 0 bases and J by 0 bases; unmatched bases: 8. Germline-derived CDR1 and CDR2 are SGDLS and YYNGEE. The length of the CDR3 is 20 residues. The CDR3 sequence is CASSVEGTSGKGPNTGELFF. In nucleotides, the CDR3 is TGTGCCAGCAGCGTAGAAGGGACTAGCGGGAAGGGGCCGAACACCGGGGAGCTGTTTTTT.